This T cell receptor (beta chain) was retrieved from a study of blood T cell repertoires in COVID-19. The overall study: T cells, B-cell-depleted T cells, or PBMCs supplied cDNA or gDNA.

Authors' data handling: From reference gene primer amplification, estimates of nucleated cell counts were derived. Assay used: immunoSEQ multiplex PCR; TCRdb lists only in-frame clones, some missing. V and J calls and clone size come straight from that table; D and trimming were deduced from the DNA. The sample has nearly 200,000 clones, around four fifths seen once; the top ten hold roughly 20%. The receptor was derived from a human donor in a cohort sampled during active COVID-19. The source material was peripheral blood.

The CDR3 loop is CASSDGLQETQYF. CDR3 sequence (DNA): TGTGCCAGCTCTGACGGACTCCAAGAGACCCAGTACTTC. The rearrangement uses TRBV18 and TRBJ2-5, with D possibly being TRBD2 (5 bases). Germline CDR1 is KGHSH and CDR2 is LQKENI. V gave up 6 bases and J gave up 1 base, with 9 bases separating them. This CDR3 comprises 13 residues.